One and the same sample provided the 19 T cell receptor beta chains below, sequenced in a study of T cell repertoires in cytomegalovirus infection. From the reads, TCRdb called clonotypes with MiXCR, one entry per CDR3 protein. The sample lists around 260,000 distinct CDR3 sequences, about 26% occurring once. Sequenced: PBMCs. The source is a human donor in good health (CMV status not recorded). Some clones in this sample may be carry-over from other donors' samples.

In its sample, this clonotype was seen once. The chain links TRBV20-1 to TRBJ2-3, with 7 positions matching TRBD2. Germline V lookup: CDR1 DFQATT, CDR2 SNEGSKA (reference sequence). The V and J ends lost 5 bases and 1 base, in that order; junction bases with no gene match: 9. The CDR3 loop spans 15 amino acids. Here the CDR3 DNA reads TGCAGTGCTGCCCCCAGAAGCGGGGGCACAGATACGCAGTATTTT. As protein: CSAAPRSGGTDTQYF.

DNA of the CDR3: TGTGCCAGCAGTCCCGGAGGGGTTACCACAGATACGCAGTATTTT. It specifies CASSPGGVTTDTQYF. The chain joins TRBV28 to TRBJ2-3; D is perhaps TRBD2 (6 bases). CDR3 length: 15 residues. CDR1 MDHEN and CDR2 SYDVKM come from the germline V gene. V shed 5 bases and J shed 2 bases, with 14 bases lying between them.

This chain uses TRBV5-1 with TRBJ2-5, with D unresolved. This CDR3 contains 18 residues. Germline CDR1 and CDR2: SGHRS and YFSETQ. The V gene lost 0 bases and the J gene lost 0 bases, with 18 bases spanning the gap. DNA for the CDR3: TGCGCCAGCAGCTTGGGAGCTTTGTGGGAAGCCTACCAAGAGACCCAGTACTTC. This gives the protein CASSLGALWEAYQETQYF.

Turning to this clonotype: The final CDR3 position lacks the conserved phenylalanine or tryptophan, pointing to a likely read error. This CDR3 is CATSRRGREGAEQYL. The CDR3 DNA follows: TGTGCCACCAGCAGGAGAGGGCGGGAGGGAGCTGAGCAGTACTTA. V and J are TRBV15 and TRBJ2-7; 9 bases agree with TRBD2. The CDR3 runs 15 residues. From germline, CDR1 is LNHNV and CDR2 YYDKDF (reference sequence). Trimming at V came to 3 bases and at J to 7 bases, leaving 10 bases not matched to a gene.

As concerns this clonotype: One end of the junction varies from germline; a read error may be responsible. This rearrangement joins TRBV6-5 to TRBJ2-1, with D perhaps matching TRBD2 (5 bases). From germline, CDR1 is MNHEY and CDR2 SVGAGI. The CDR3 has 15 amino acids. Written as DNA, the CDR3 is TGTACCAGCAGCCTCACGGGGTACTCCTACAATGAGCAGTTCTTC. Translated: CTSSLTGYSYNEQFF.

The gene calls are TRBV7-4 and TRBJ2-7; TRBD2 agrees at 7 bases. From germline, CDR1 is SGHVT and CDR2 SQSDAQ. The CDR3 length is 14 residues. Trimming cost V 1 base and J 4 bases; bases outside gene matches: 4. Written as DNA, the CDR3 is TGTGCCAGCAGCTTAGGCAAGCGGGAATACGAGCAGTACTTC. Protein product: CASSLGKREYEQYF.

The rearrangement uses TRBV7-3 and TRBJ1-2; D unclear. The CDR3 has 11 residues. V was shortened by 1 base and J by 7 bases, with 4 bases between the two germline ends. Germline V gene lookup returns CDR1 SGHTA and CDR2 FQGTGA. The DNA of the CDR3 is TGTGCCAGCAGCTTAAGTCGTGGCTACACCTTC. This translates into CASSLSRGYTF.

This clonotype was detected only a few times. The gene calls are TRBV28 and TRBJ1-2, with 7 bases identical to TRBD1. V was clipped by 4 bases and J by 8 bases; unmatched bases: 16. The CDR3 loop spans 16 amino acids. CDR1 is MDHEN, CDR2 SYDVKM, per germline. DNA of the CDR3: TGTGCCAGCAGTTCTTACGGGACAGAGACTTATGAAGGCTACACCTTC. It is translated as CASSSYGTETYEGYTF.

This clonotype was counted once. The rearrangement links TRBV7-3 to TRBJ1-1, with D uncertain. The V and J ends lost 5 bases and 3 bases respectively, with 16 bases between them. CDR3 length equals 15 residues. Per germline, CDR1 SGHTA and CDR2 FQGTGA. The CDR3 bases are TGTGCCAGCAGCCCCTGGGAGGAGCAGGACACTGAAGCTTTCTTT. This gives the protein CASSPWEEQDTEAFF.

The chain employs TRBV18 and TRBJ1-5; D is ambiguous. The V end was cut by 6 bases, the J end by 5 bases, with 11 bases between. The CDR3 has 13 amino acids. Germline assignment: CDR1 KGHSH and CDR2 LQKENI. For the CDR3, the DNA is TGTGCCAGCTCCCCAGGCGCCGATCAGCCCCAGCATTTT. It yields the protein CASSPGADQPQHF.

At least ten counts were recorded for this clonotype. The chain uses TRBV5-5 and TRBJ2-5; D gene ambiguous. The germline V gene has CDR1 SGHKS and CDR2 YYEKEE (reference sequence). This CDR3 has 12 residues. V was pared by 4 bases and J by 2 bases, with 6 bases between. CDR3 coding DNA: TGTGCCAGCAGCCTCGAGCAAGAGACCCAGTACTTC. It translates to CASSLEQETQYF.

The V call is TRBV20-1, the J call TRBJ2-1; possibly TRBD2 for D (6 bases). CDR3 length equals 13 residues. In germline, CDR1 is DFQATT, CDR2 SNEGSKA (reference sequence). Trimming removed 5 bases from V and 3 bases from J, with 11 bases in between. The DNA for the CDR3 is TGCAGTGCTCTTGGGGGGAACTACAATGAGCAGTTCTTC. Its translation is CSALGGNYNEQFF.

CDR3 DNA: TGTGCCACCAGCCCGAGGGGCTCCTACAATGAGCAGTTCTTC. Protein product: CATSPRGSYNEQFF. The chain employs TRBV24-1 and TRBJ2-1; either TRBD1 or TRBD2 may fit D (5 bases each). CDR3 size: 14 residues. V lost 7 bases to trimming and J lost 0 bases, with 9 bases between them. The germline gives CDR1 KGHDR, CDR2 SFDVKD.

This clonotype appeared a few times. The chain is built from TRBV2 and TRBJ1-5, with 9 bases that match TRBD1. The CDR3 is made up of 15 amino acids. From germline, CDR1 is SNHLY and CDR2 FYNNEI. Unmatched junction bases numbered 5, after V lost 2 bases and J lost 6 bases. The DNA of the CDR3 is TGTGCCAGCAGTGAACAACAGGGGGCCCGTCAGCCCCAGCATTTT. Amino acid sequence: CASSEQQGARQPQHF.

The V and J genes are TRBV29-1 and TRBJ2-2, with D perhaps matching TRBD2 (5 bases). This CDR3 has 14 amino acids. V was clipped by 4 bases and J by 1 base, with 10 bases between them. Germline CDR1 reads SQVTM; CDR2 reads ANQGSEA. CDR3 loop: CSVGFRGNTGELFF. The CDR3 coding sequence is TGCAGCGTTGGGTTTCGGGGGAACACCGGGGAGCTGTTTTTT.

This clonotype has more than one count but fewer than ten. The chain recombines TRBV5-1 with TRBJ1-1; possibly TRBD1 for D (5 bases). With 3 bases removed from V and 6 bases from J, the gap between germline ends came to 24 bases. The germline CDR1 and CDR2 sequences are SGHRS and YFSETQ. CDR3 length equals 17 residues. The chain's CDR3 is CASSSHFKTTAGAEAFF. The CDR3 region has the DNA TGCGCCAGCAGCTCCCATTTTAAGACGACAGCCGGCGCTGAAGCTTTCTTT. Full variable domain (missing parts from reference TRBV5-1 and TRBJ1-1): KAGVTQTPRYLIKTRGQQVTLSCSPISGHRSVSWYQQTPGQGLQFLFEYFSETQRNKGNFPGRFSGRQFSNSRSEMNVSTLELGDSALYLCASSSHFKTTAGAEAFFGQGTRLTVV.

This clonotype appeared many times. Here the CDR3 reads CASSPWGSYEQYF. CDR3 nucleotides: TGTGCCAGCAGCCCCTGGGGGTCCTACGAGCAGTACTTC. The genes are TRBV7-2 and TRBJ2-7; D is perhaps TRBD1 or TRBD2 (5 bases each). The CDR3 totals 13 residues. V gave up 5 bases and J gave up 1 base, with 9 bases separating them. The germline V gene encodes CDR1 SGHTA and CDR2 FQGNSA. Complete variable domain (other parts from reference TRBV7-2 and TRBJ2-7): GAGVSQSPSNKVTEKGKDVELRCDPISGHTALYWYRQSLGQGLEFLIYFQGNSAPDKSGLPSDRFSAERTGGSVSTLTIQRTQQEDSAVYLCASSPWGSYEQYFGPGTRLTVT.

The V gene is TRBV5-5, the J gene TRBJ2-3; 12 bases are a match to TRBD2. The CDR3 loop spans 19 amino acids. The V gene's germline CDR1 is SGHKS and CDR2 YYEKEE (reference sequence). With 0 bases clipped from V and 4 bases from J, the junction kept 12 bases outside the gene matches. CDR3 nucleotides: TGTGCCAGCAGCTTGGCACGACTAGCGGGGGCCCGAGCGGCAGATACGCAGTATTTT. Translating gives CASSLARLAGARAADTQYF.

This clonotype was observed a few times. This chain connects TRBV7-2 to TRBJ2-5; 9 nucleotides align to TRBD1. V gave up 2 bases and J gave up 5 bases; unmatched junction bases: 6. Germline values: CDR1 SGHTA, CDR2 FQGNSA. This CDR3 contains 15 residues. In DNA form, the CDR3 reads TGTGCCAGCAGCTTACTGACAGGGGGGACGGAGACCCAGTACTTC. It translates to CASSLLTGGTETQYF.